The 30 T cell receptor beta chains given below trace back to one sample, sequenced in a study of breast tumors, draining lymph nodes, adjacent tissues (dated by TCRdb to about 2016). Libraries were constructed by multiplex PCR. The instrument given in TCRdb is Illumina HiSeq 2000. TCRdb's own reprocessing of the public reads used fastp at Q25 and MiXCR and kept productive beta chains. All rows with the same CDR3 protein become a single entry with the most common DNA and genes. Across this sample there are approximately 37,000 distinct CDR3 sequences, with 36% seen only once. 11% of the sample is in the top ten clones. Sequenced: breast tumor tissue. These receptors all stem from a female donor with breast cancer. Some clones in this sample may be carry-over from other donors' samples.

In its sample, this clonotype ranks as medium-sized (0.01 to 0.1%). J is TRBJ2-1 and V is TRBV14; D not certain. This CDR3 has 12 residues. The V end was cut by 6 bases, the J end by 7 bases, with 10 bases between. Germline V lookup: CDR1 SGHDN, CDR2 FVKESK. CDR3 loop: CASRGPGNEQFF. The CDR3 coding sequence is TGTGCCAGCAGAGGGCCCGGTAATGAGCAGTTCTTC. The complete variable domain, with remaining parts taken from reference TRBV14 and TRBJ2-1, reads EAGVTQFPSHSVIEKGQTVTLRCDPISGHDNLYWYRRVMGKEIKFLLHFVKESKQDESGMPNNRFLAERTGGTYSTLKVQPAELEDSGVYFCASRGPGNEQFFGPGTRLTVL.

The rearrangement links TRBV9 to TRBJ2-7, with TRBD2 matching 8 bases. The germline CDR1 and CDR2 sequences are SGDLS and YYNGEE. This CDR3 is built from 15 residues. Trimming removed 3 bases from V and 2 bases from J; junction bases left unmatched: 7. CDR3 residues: CASSGGLGVPYEQYF. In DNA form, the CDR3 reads TGTGCCAGCAGCGGGGGACTAGGGGTTCCCTACGAGCAGTACTTC.

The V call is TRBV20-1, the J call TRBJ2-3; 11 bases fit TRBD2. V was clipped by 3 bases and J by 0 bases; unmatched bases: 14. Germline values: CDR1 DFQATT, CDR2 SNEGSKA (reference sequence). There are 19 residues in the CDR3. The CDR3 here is CSAREDTGTSGASTDTQYF. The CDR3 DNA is TGCAGTGCTAGGGAAGATACCGGGACTAGCGGAGCTAGCACAGATACGCAGTATTTT.

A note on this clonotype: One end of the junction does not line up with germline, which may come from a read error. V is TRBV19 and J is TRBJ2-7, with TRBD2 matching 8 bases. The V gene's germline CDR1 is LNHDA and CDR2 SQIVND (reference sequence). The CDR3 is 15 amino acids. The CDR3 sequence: CASSGGLVASYVQYF. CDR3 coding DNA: TGTGCCAGTAGTGGGGGACTAGTTGCGTCCTACGTGCAGTACTTC.

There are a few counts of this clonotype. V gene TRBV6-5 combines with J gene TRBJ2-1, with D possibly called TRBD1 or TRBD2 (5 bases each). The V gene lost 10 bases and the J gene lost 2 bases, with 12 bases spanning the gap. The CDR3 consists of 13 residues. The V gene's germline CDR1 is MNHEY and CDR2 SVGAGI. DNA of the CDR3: TGTGCCACGAAGCAGGGACCCTACAATGAGCAGTTCTTC. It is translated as CATKQGPYNEQFF.

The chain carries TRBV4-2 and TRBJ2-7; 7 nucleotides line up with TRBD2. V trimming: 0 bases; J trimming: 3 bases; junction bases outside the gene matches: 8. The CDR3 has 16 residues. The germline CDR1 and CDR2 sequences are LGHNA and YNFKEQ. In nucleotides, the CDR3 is TGTGCCAGCAGCCAAGATCTGTCTAGCGGCGTCTACGAGCAGTACTTC. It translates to CASSQDLSSGVYEQYF.

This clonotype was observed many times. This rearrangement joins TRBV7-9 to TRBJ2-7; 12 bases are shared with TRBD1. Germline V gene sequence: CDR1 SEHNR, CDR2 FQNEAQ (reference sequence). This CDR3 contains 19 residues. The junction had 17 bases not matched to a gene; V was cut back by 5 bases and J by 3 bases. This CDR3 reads CASSPSPGTGGFKSYEQYF. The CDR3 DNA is TGTGCCAGCAGCCCCTCTCCCGGGACAGGGGGCTTTAAAAGCTACGAGCAGTACTTC.

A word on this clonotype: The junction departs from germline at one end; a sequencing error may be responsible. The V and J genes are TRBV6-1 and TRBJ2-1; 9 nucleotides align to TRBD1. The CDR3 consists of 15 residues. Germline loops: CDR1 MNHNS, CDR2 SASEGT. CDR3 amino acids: CVSSVDRGIDNEQFF. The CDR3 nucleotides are TGTGTCAGCAGTGTAGACAGGGGGATCGACAATGAGCAGTTCTTC.

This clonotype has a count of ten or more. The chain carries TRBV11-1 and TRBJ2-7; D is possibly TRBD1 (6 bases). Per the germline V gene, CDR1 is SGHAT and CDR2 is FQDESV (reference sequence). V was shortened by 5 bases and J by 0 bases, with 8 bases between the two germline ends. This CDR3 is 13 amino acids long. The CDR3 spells CASSKQGSYEQYF. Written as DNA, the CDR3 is TGTGCCAGCAGCAAACAGGGCTCCTACGAGCAGTACTTC.

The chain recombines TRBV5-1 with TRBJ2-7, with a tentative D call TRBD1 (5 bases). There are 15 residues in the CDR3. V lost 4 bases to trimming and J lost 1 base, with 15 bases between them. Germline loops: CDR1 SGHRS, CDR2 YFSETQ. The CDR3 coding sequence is TGCGCCAGCAGCCCCCGGGCAGGGCGGTCCTACGAGCAGTACTTC. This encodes CASSPRAGRSYEQYF.

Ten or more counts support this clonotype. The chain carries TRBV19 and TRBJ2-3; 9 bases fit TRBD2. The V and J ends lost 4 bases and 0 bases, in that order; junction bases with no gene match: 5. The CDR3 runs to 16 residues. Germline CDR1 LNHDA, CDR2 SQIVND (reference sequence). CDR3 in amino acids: CASSTRTSASTDTQYF. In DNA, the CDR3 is TGTGCCAGTAGTACTCGGACTAGCGCAAGCACAGATACGCAGTATTTT.

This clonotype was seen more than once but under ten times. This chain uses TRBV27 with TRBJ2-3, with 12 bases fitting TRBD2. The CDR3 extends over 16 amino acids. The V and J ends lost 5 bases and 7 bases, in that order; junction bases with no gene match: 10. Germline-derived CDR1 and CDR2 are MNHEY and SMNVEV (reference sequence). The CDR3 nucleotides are TGTGCCAGCAGTGTACGACTAGCGGGAGTGGGGCATACGCAGTATTTT. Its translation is CASSVRLAGVGHTQYF.

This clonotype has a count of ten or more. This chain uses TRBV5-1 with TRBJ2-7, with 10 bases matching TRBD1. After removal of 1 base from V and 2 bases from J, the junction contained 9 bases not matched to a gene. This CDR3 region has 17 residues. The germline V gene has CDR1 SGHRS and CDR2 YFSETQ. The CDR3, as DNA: TGCGCCAGCAGCTTGAGGGGACAGGGGTTCGTCCCCTACGAGCAGTACTTC. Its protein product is CASSLRGQGFVPYEQYF. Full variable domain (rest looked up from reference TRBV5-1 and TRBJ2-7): KAGVTQTPRYLIKTRGQQVTLSCSPISGHRSVSWYQQTPGQGLQFLFEYFSETQRNKGNFPGRFSGRQFSNSRSEMNVSTLELGDSALYLCASSLRGQGFVPYEQYFGPGTRLTVT.

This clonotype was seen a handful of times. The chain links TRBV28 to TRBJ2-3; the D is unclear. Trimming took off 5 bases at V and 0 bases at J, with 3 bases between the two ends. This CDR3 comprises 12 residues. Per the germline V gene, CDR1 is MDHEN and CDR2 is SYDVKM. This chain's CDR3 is CASSISTDTQYF. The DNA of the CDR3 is TGTGCCAGCAGTATAAGCACAGATACGCAGTATTTT.

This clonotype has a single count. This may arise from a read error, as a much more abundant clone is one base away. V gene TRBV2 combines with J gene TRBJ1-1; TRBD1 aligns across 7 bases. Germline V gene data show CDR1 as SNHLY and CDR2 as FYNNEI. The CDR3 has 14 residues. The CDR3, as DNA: TGTGCCAGCAGAAGAAGACAGGGAGGGACTGAAGCTTCCTTT. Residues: CASRRRQGGTEASF.

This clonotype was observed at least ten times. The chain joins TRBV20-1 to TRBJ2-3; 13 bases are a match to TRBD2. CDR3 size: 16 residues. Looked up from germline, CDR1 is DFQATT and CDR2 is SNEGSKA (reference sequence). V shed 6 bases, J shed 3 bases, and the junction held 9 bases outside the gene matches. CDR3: CSAIGTSGILTDTQYF. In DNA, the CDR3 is TGCAGTGCGATCGGGACTAGCGGGATATTGACAGATACGCAGTATTTT.

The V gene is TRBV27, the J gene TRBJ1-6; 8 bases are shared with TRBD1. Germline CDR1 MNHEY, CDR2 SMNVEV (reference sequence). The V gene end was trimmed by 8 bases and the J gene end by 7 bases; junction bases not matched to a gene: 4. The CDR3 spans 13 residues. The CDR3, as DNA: TGTGCCAGCGGGGACAGGTTGAATTCACCCCTCCACTTT. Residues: CASGDRLNSPLHF.

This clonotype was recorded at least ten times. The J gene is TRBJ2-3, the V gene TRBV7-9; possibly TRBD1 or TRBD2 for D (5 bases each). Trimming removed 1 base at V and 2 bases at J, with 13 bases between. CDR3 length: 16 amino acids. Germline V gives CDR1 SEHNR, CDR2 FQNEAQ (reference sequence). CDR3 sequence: CASSLVVGRATDTQYF. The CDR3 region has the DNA TGTGCCAGCAGCTTAGTGGTGGGGCGGGCCACAGATACGCAGTATTTT.

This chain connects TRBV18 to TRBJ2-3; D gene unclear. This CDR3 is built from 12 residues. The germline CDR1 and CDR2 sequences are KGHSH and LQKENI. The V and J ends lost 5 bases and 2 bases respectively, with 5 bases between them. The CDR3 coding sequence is TGTGCCAGCTCAGGGGACACAGATACGCAGTATTTT. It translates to CASSGDTDTQYF.

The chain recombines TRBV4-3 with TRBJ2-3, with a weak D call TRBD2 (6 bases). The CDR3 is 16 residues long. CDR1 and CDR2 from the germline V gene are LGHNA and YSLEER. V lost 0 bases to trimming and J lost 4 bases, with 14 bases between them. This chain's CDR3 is CASSQDFGRRADTQYF. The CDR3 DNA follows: TGCGCCAGCAGCCAAGATTTCGGGAGAAGGGCAGATACGCAGTATTTT.

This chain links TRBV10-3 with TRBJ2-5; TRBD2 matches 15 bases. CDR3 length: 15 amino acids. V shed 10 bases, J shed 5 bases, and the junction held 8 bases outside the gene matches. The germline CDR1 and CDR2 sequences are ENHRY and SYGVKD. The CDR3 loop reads CATKGTSGRSETQYF. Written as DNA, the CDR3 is TGTGCCACCAAAGGGACTAGCGGGAGGTCGGAGACCCAGTACTTC.

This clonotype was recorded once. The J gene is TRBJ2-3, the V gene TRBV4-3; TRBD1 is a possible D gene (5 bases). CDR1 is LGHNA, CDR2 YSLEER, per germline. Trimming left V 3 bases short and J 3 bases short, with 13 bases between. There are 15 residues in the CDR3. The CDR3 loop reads CASSQRTFGTDTQYF. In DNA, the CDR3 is TGCGCCAGCAGCCAGAGGACATTTGGGACAGATACGCAGTATTTT.

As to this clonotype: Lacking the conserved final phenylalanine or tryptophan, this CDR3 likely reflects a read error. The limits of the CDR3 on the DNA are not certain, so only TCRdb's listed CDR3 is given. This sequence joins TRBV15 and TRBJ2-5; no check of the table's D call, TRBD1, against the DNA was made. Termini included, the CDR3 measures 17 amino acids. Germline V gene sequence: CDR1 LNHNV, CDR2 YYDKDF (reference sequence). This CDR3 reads CATSSRTGGIYGYTFGS.

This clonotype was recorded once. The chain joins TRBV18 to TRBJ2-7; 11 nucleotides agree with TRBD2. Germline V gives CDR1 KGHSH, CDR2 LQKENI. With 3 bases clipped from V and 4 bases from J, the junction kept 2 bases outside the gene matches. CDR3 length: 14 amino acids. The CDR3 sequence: CASSPASGRYEQYF. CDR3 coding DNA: TGTGCCAGCTCACCTGCTAGCGGGAGGTACGAGCAGTACTTC. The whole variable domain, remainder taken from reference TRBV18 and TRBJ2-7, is NAGVMQNPRHLVRRRGQEARLRCSPMKGHSHVYWYRQLPEEGLKFMVYLQKENIIDESGMPKERFSAEFPKEGPSILRIQQVVRGDSAAYFCASSPASGRYEQYFGPGTRLTVT.

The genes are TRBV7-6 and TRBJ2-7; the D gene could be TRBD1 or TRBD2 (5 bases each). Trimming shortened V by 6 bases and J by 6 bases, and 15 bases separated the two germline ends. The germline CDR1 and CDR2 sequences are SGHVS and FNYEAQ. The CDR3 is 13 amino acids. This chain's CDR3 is CASSLGVGFEQYF. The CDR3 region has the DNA TGTGCCAGCAGTTTGGGGGTGGGATTCGAGCAGTACTTC.

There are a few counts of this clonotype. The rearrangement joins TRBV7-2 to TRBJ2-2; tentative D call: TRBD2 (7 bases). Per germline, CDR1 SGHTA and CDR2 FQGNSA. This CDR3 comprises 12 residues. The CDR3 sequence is CAGGGWTGELFF. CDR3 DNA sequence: TGTGCAGGGGGGGGTTGGACCGGGGAGCTGTTTTTT.

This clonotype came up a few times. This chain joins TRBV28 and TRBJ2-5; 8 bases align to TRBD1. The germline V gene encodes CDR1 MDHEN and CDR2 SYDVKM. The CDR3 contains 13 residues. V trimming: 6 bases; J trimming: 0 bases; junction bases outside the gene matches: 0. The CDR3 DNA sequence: TGTGCCAGCAGGGGACAGGACCAAGAGACCCAGTACTTC. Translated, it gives CASRGQDQETQYF.

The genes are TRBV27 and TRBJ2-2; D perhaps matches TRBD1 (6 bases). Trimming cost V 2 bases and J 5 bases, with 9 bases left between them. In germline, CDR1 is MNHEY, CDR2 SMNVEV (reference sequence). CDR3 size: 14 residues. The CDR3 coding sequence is TGTGCCAGCAGTTTAAGGCAGGGGACCGGGGAGCTGTTTTTT. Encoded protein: CASSLRQGTGELFF.

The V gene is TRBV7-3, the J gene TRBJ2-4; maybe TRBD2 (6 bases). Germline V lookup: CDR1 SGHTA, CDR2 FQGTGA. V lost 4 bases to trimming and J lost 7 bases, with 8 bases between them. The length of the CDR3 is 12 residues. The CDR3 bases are TGTGCCAGCAGCTCGGGAGCGAACATTCAGTACTTC. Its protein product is CASSSGANIQYF.

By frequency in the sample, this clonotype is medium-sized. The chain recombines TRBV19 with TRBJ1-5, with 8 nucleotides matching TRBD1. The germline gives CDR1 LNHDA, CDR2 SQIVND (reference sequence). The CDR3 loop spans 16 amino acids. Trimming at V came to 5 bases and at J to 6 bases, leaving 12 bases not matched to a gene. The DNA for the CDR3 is TGTGCCAGTAGTTCCCCACAGGGGGTCCCTCTTCAGCCCCAGCATTTT. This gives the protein CASSSPQGVPLQPQHF.